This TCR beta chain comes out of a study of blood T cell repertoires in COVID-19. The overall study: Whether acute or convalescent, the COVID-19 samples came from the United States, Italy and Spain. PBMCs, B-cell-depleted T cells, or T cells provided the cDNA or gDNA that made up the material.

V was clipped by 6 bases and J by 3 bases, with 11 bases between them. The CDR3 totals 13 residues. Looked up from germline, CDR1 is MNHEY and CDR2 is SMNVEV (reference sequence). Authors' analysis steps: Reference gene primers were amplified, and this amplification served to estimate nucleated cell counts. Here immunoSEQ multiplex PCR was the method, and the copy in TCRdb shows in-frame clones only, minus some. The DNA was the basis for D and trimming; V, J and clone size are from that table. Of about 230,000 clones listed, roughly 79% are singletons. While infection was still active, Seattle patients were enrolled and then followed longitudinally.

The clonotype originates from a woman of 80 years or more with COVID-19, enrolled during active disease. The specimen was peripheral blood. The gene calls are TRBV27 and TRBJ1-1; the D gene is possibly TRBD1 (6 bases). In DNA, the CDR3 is TGTGCCAGCAGCCCCTGGACAGACACTGAAGCTTTCTTT. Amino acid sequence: CASSPWTDTEAFF.